This paragraph reports one TCR beta chain. Its binding antigen is unknown. Within one base of it there is no much larger clone, and no base qualities were kept. Before undergoing thyroid surgery, none of the patients had been given any kind of treatment. The study retrospectively analysed patient clinical samples collected from about 2012 to 2019 using T-cell receptor beta sequencing. The library was built by means of PCR. TCRdb shows the sequencer as Illumina HiSeq 4000. High-throughput sequencing was used to profile the TCR beta-chain CDR3 region of each patient. The paper's data handling went like this. Drawing on CDR3 differences between clinicopathological groups, the researchers built a classifier meant to tell apart patients with distant-metastatic papillary thyroid cancer. The Shannon index was used to measure repertoire diversity, and the Morisita-Horn index was used to measure how similar tumor and blood repertoires were. The raw public data were reprocessed by TCRdb itself: fastp quality trimming at Q25, MiXCR clonotype calling, in-frame beta chains only. The V and J calls and clone size come from TCRdb's table, not from the authors' own analysis. The sample table holds 20,000 to 25,000 clones, of which about a sixth were seen once. The ten largest clones represent roughly 21% of the sample.

The data belong to a study of metastatic and nonmetastatic thyroid tumors (dated by TCRdb to the early 2020s). Concerning the study at large: The researchers compared repertoires between peripheral blood samples and tumor or nodule tissue samples from patients with malignant or benign thyroid disease.

Points the paper makes about the study in general: In both blood and tumor samples, malignant tumors were reported to have significantly higher TCR beta diversity than benign nodules.

CDR1 LNHDA and CDR2 SQIVND are derived from the germline V gene (reference sequence). The V end gives up 5 bases and the J end 3 bases, leaving 2 bases in the junction not matched to a gene. Its CDR3 holds 13 amino acids, cysteine through phenylalanine. Left in the record is the CDR3 DNA by itself, 39 bases read in frame from the first base. Recombination linked TRBV19 to TRBJ2-7, and 9 bases in between align with TRBD2. The receptor comes from a male donor with papillary thyroid cancer or a benign thyroid nodule (not recorded which). Some clones in this sample may be carry-over from other donors' samples. Input material: blood. The DNA reads TGTGCCAGTAGTGATAGCGGGGGCTACGAGCAGTACTTC. Translated, it reads CASSDSGGYEQYF.